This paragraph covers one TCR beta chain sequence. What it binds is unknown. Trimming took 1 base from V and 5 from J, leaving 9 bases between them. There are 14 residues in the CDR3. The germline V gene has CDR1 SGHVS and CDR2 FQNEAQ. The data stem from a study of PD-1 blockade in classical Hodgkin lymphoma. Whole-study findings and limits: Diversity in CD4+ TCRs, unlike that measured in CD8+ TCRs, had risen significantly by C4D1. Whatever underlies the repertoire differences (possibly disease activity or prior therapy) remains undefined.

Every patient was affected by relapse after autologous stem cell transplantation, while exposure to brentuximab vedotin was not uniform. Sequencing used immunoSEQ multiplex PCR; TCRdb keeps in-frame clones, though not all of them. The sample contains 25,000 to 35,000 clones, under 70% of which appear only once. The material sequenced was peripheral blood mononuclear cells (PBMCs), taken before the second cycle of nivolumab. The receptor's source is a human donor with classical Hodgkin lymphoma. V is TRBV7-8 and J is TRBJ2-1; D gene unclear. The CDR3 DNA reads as TGTGCCAGCAGCTTAGGCGGCAGTCACAATGAGCAGTTCTTC. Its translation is CASSLGGSHNEQFF.